The source of this TCR beta chain is a study of regulatory T cells in long-lasting Graves disease. Findings and limits, study-wide: Newly diagnosed patients shared more than 750 public clonotypes; persistent patients shared approximately 2,700. Limited samples may have lowered accuracy. Persistent Graves' patients showed less TCR diversity than newly diagnosed patients showed.

Time point of the sample: persistent/refractory GD, antithyroid drugs over 5 years with positive TRAb. From PBMCs, RNA was extracted and then used to make the TCR library. Patients all came to the study from an endocrinology department in Xi'an, China. Trimming took 5 bases from V and 14 from J, leaving 16 bases between them. CDR1 is SGHTA and CDR2 is FQGNSA in the germline V gene. The CDR3 length is 12 residues. To make TCR beta libraries, researchers used iRepertoire HTBI primers and Arm-PCR of CDR3 regions. TCRdb analysed the multiplex PCR reads with MiXCR anew, one entry per CDR3 protein. The sample consists of some 330,000 distinct CDR3 sequences, roughly 25% of them appearing once. This clonotype has a single count. Its specificity is unknown.

The TCR originated in a woman aged 40 to 50 with Graves disease. This chain links TRBV7-2 with TRBJ2-1; possible D gene TRBD2, 6 bases. The sample consisted of peripheral blood mononuclear cells (PBMCs), taken when the disease was refractory, from a patient treated with antithyroid drugs. The CDR3 protein is CASSVLGWGEFF. The CDR3 coding sequence is TGTGCCAGCAGCGTACTGGGTTGGGGGGAGTTCTTC.